The 18 T cell receptor beta chains in this list originate from one sample, sequenced in a study of control samples from healthy donors and cancer patients. Repertoires were generated with immunoSEQ multiplex PCR, while TCRdb's copy carries only in-frame clones and drops some. The data show fewer than 200,000 clones, approximately 94% seen once. The sequenced sample was blood. All receptors come from a man aged 25 to 40 in good health.

This clone was seen a single time. This sequence joins TRBV5-6 and TRBJ2-3; D unresolved. The CDR3 runs 14 residues. Germline-derived CDR1 and CDR2 are SGHDT and YYEEEE. V dropped 4 bases and J dropped 4 bases, with 13 bases sitting between them. DNA of the CDR3: TGTGCCAGCAGCGCCGCTGGGCGGCCAGATACGCAGTATTTT. It encodes CASSAAGRPDTQYF.

This chain uses TRBV5-6 with TRBJ1-6; TRBD1 matches at 10 bases. The CDR3 is 15 amino acids. V shed 4 bases and J 10 bases; nucleotides not matched to a gene: 8. CDR1 is SGHDT and CDR2 is YYEEEE in the germline V gene. The CDR3 region has the DNA TGTGCCAGCAGCACCTCCGGGACAGGGGTCTCACCCCTCCACTTT. Translation gives CASSTSGTGVSPLHF.

This chain joins TRBV3-1 (or the pseudogene TRBV3-2) and TRBJ1-4; tentative D call: TRBD1 (5 bases). The CDR3 totals 14 residues. The ends were cut back, 4 bases at V and 11 bases at J, with 17 bases in the middle. Germline CDR1 LGHDT, CDR2 YNNKEL (reference sequence). The chain's CDR3 is CASSPQGSPSKLFF. CDR3 in DNA: TGTGCCAGCAGCCCTCAGGGCAGCCCGAGTAAACTGTTTTTT.

The chain recombines TRBV5-6 with TRBJ2-7; tentatively, D is TRBD2 (6 bases). Germline-derived CDR1 and CDR2 are SGHDT and YYEEEE. CDR3 length equals 14 residues. The germline V and J ends were trimmed by 1 base and 2 bases, with 10 bases remaining between them. The CDR3 coding sequence is TGTGCCAGCAGCTTGAAGGAGGGAACCTACGAGCAGTACTTC. Translating it yields CASSLKEGTYEQYF.

The rearrangement uses TRBV19 and TRBJ1-1; 9 bases align to TRBD1. This CDR3 has 14 residues. Germline V gives CDR1 LNHDA, CDR2 SQIVND (reference sequence). V trimming: 7 bases; J trimming: 1 base; junction bases outside the gene matches: 4. Here the CDR3 DNA reads TGTGCCAGTACCCTGGGACAGGGGAACACTGAAGCTTTCTTT. It yields the protein CASTLGQGNTEAFF.

The V and J genes are TRBV27 and TRBJ1-4; unclear D gene. Per germline, CDR1 MNHEY and CDR2 SMNVEV (reference sequence). The CDR3 spans 14 residues. V was clipped by 5 bases and J by 5 bases, with 12 bases between them. The CDR3 protein is CASSPWTENEKLFF. Written as DNA, the CDR3 is TGTGCCAGCAGTCCCTGGACTGAGAATGAAAAACTGTTTTTT.

This clone was seen once. The V call is TRBV5-4, the J call TRBJ1-5; D gene uncertain. V gave up 0 bases and J gave up 5 bases, with 9 bases separating them. The germline V gene has CDR1 SGHNT and CDR2 YYREEE (reference sequence). The CDR3 contains 14 residues. As DNA, the CDR3 is TGTGCCAGCAGCTTGGCGGGAATCGATCAGCCCCAGCATTTT. It translates to CASSLAGIDQPQHF.

The rearrangement joins TRBV2 to TRBJ1-1; D unresolved. Germline CDR1 is SNHLY and CDR2 is FYNNEI. The length of the CDR3 is 13 residues. V was trimmed by 4 bases and J by 4 bases, leaving 10 bases between them. The CDR3 DNA reads as TGTGCCAGCAGTGGAGGGTTGGGCACTGAAGCTTTCTTT. Protein: CASSGGLGTEAFF.

This clone has at least ten counts. The V and J genes are TRBV2 and TRBJ2-7; 11 nucleotides align to TRBD2. V gave up 3 bases and J gave up 5 bases; unmatched junction bases: 12. CDR1 and CDR2 (germline): SNHLY, FYNNEI. CDR3 length: 17 residues. The CDR3 bases are TGTGCCAGCAGTGAGGGACTAGCGGCTAACCCCTGGAACGAGCAGTACTTC. Translated: CASSEGLAANPWNEQYF.

The chain combines TRBV6-6 with TRBJ1-1, with D uncertain. The germline CDR1 and CDR2 sequences are MNHNY and SVGAGI (reference sequence). Trimming cost V 4 bases and J 1 base, with 7 bases left between them. The CDR3 consists of 13 residues. The CDR3 region has the DNA TGTGCCAGCAGTTTGGGTTGGAACACTGAAGCTTTCTTT. It translates to CASSLGWNTEAFF.

This clone was detected only once. The V call is TRBV6-5, the J call TRBJ1-1, with TRBD1 identical over 7 bases. Germline values: CDR1 MNHEY, CDR2 SVGAGI. After removal of 10 bases from V and 3 bases from J, the junction contained 2 bases not matched to a gene. The CDR3 is 11 residues long. The CDR3 sequence is CATRGYTEAFF. CDR3 nucleotides: TGTGCCACCAGGGGGTACACTGAAGCTTTCTTT.

CDR3 loop: CATSRDLSGGIDEQYF. CDR3 in DNA: TGTGCCACCAGCAGAGATCTATCGGGGGGTATCGACGAGCAGTACTTC. The chain employs TRBV15 and TRBJ2-7, with TRBD2 identical over 7 bases. CDR1 LNHNV and CDR2 YYDKDF come from the germline V gene (reference sequence). V shed 0 bases, J shed 5 bases, and the junction held 10 bases outside the gene matches. The CDR3 extends over 16 amino acids.

This chain joins TRBV18 and TRBJ1-5; 12 nucleotides line up with TRBD1. With V trimmed by 5 bases and J by 8 bases, 1 base remained unmatched. The CDR3 spans 13 residues. The germline V gene encodes CDR1 KGHSH and CDR2 LQKENI. CDR3: CASSGTGGKPQHF. The CDR3 nucleotides are TGTGCCAGCTCAGGGACAGGGGGCAAGCCCCAGCATTTT.

The rearrangement uses TRBV5-4 and TRBJ2-4, with TRBD2 matching 10 bases. The CDR3 has 14 residues. The junction had 1 base not matched to a gene; V was cut back by 1 base and J by 6 bases. From germline, CDR1 is SGHNT and CDR2 YYREEE (reference sequence). The CDR3 loop reads CASSLWTSGNIQYF. The CDR3 nucleotides read TGTGCCAGCAGCTTGTGGACTAGCGGAAACATTCAGTACTTC.

The J gene is TRBJ2-1, the V gene TRBV5-3, with 8 bases lining up with TRBD2. TRBV5-3 is designated an ORF whose function remains uncertain. The CDR3 length is 16 residues. The J segment lost 6 bases and the V segment lost 2 bases, leaving 10 bases of the junction unmatched. CDR3 DNA: TGTGCCAGAAGCTTAACCCGGGGGGGACGGGCCAATGAGCAGTTCTTC. This translates into CARSLTRGGRANEQFF.

The chain employs TRBV5-8 and TRBJ2-2; 8 nucleotides agree with TRBD2. V dropped 2 bases and J dropped 4; count of bases not matched to a gene: 4. The CDR3 is made up of 15 amino acids. Germline assignment: CDR1 SGHTS and CDR2 YDEGEE. CDR3 amino acids: CASSLGLAGTGELFF. Written as DNA, the CDR3 is TGTGCCAGCAGCTTAGGACTAGCAGGCACCGGGGAGCTGTTTTTT.

The rearrangement uses TRBV28 and TRBJ1-2; D remains unclear. In germline, CDR1 is MDHEN, CDR2 SYDVKM. Trimming shortened V by 6 bases and J by 8 bases, and 10 bases separated the two germline ends. The CDR3 consists of 11 residues. The CDR3 nucleotides read TGTGCCAGCAGCCTAGGGTCCGGCTACACCTTC. This gives the protein CASSLGSGYTF.

V gene TRBV14 combines with J gene TRBJ2-7, with D possibly matching TRBD1 (5 bases). Trimming shortened V by 3 bases and J by 0 bases, and 12 bases separated the two germline ends. This CDR3 is built from 15 residues. The germline CDR1 and CDR2 sequences are SGHDN and FVKESK. CDR3 residues: CASSHPREPSYEQYF. CDR3 DNA sequence: TGTGCCAGCAGCCACCCCAGGGAACCCTCCTACGAGCAGTACTTC.